This T cell receptor (beta chain) was observed in a study of cytomegalovirus exposure and HLA in healthy donors. This clone came up a few times. What it recognizes is unknown. Germline CDR1 reads MGHDK; CDR2 reads SYGVNS. The germline V and J ends were trimmed by 6 bases and 4 bases, with 9 bases remaining between them. The CDR3 loop spans 12 amino acids. Study conclusions and caveats: Earlier results showed most TCR beta V segments being productive about 90% or about 30% of the time. In a later analysis, HLA-C alleles had the fewest associated TCRs, DRB1 alleles the most. In a later analysis, specific HLA alleles were associated with under 20,000 TCR beta sequences at a 0.05 false discovery rate. It is likely that the observed cluster of highly shared sequence variants was a sequencing artifact.

Researchers ran the PCR with 60 Vbeta and 13 Jbeta primers. Here immunoSEQ multiplex PCR was the method, and the copy in TCRdb shows in-frame clones only, minus some. The sample shows around 170,000 clones, around 77% of them seen only once. Sequenced: PBMCs. The chain joins TRBV25-1 to TRBJ1-2; D ambiguous. This clonotype originated in a man between 60 and 75 years old in good health and CMV-seronegative. In nucleotides, the CDR3 is TGTGCCAGCAGGAGGGAGCCCTATGGCTACACCTTC. This sequence encodes CASRREPYGYTF.